This T cell receptor beta chain was observed in a study of blood T cell repertoires in COVID-19. Study-wide context: Samples came from the United States, Italy and Spain, spanning acute and convalescent COVID-19. T cells, B-cell-depleted T cells, or PBMCs supplied cDNA or gDNA.

Study processing details: Counts of nucleated cells, estimated from reference gene primer amplification, were obtained. The method was immunoSEQ multiplex PCR; TCRdb's version includes in-frame clones alone and lacks a portion of them. That table furnishes V, J and clone size, whereas the DNA furnished D and trimming. This sample has 250,000 to 300,000 clones, with less than 90% found just once. In germline, CDR1 is SGHRS, CDR2 YFSETQ. V lost 0 bases, J lost 2 bases, and 2 bases stayed unmatched. This CDR3 region has 14 residues. Of note for this clone: Other DNA variants within this sample encode the same CDR3.

The sequence derives from a man in his 60s who had recovered from COVID-19. The rearrangement links TRBV5-1 to TRBJ2-7, with 7 nucleotides matching TRBD2. The sample consisted of peripheral blood. The CDR3 here is CASSLAAGAYEQYF. Written as DNA, the CDR3 is TGCGCCAGCAGCTTGGCGGCGGGGGCCTACGAGCAGTACTTC.